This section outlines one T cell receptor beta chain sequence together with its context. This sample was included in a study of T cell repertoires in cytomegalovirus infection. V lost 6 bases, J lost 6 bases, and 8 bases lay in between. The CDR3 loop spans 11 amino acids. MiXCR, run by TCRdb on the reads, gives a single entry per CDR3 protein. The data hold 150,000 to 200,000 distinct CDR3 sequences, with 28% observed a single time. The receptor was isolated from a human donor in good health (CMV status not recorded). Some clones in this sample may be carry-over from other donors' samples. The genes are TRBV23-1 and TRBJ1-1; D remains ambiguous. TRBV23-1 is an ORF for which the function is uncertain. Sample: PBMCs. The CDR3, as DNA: TGCGCCAGCAGCCCTCCATCTGAAGCTTTCTTT. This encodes CASSPPSEAFF.